Following are 13 T cell receptor beta chains from one sample sequenced in a study of cytomegalovirus exposure and HLA in healthy donors (dated by TCRdb to the late 2010s). Library preparation used the immunoSEQ multiplex PCR assay. The multiplex PCR relied on a mix of 60 forward primers for TCR Vbeta segments and 13 reverse primers for TCR Jbeta segments. This is the immuneACCESS table as TCRdb keeps it, with only in-frame sequences that have V and J called. A part of the clones is gone; compared with another copy, unresolved V genes explain less than half, and the rest is unexplained. Recorded for this sample are more than 95,000 clones; 60% to 85% of them occurred a single time. The ten largest clones add up to around 5% of the sample. The sample was PBMCs. These receptors were obtained from a woman younger than 35 in good health and CMV-seropositive.

This clone was recorded once. The CDR3 nucleotides are TGTGCCAGCAGTCGGAGCTCAGGGACACACTATGGCTACACCTTC. It translates to CASSRSSGTHYGYTF. V usage is TRBV28 and J usage is TRBJ1-2; D is perhaps TRBD1 (6 bases). The CDR3 totals 15 residues. V was pared by 5 bases and J by 3 bases, with 16 bases between. The germline CDR1 and CDR2 sequences are MDHEN and SYDVKM.

The table lists this clone with a count of one. CDR3 sequence (DNA): TGTGCCAGCAGTTTTTTAGCGGGAGGGCCGACAGATACGCAGTATTTT. Protein product: CASSFLAGGPTDTQYF. The J gene is TRBJ2-3, the V gene TRBV2; 11 bases map to TRBD2. The CDR3 spans 16 residues. Trimming at V came to 5 bases and at J to 3 bases, leaving 7 bases not matched to a gene. Germline V gives CDR1 SNHLY, CDR2 FYNNEI. The variable domain in full, with the rest retrieved from reference TRBV2 and TRBJ2-3, is EPEVTQTPSHQVTQMGQEVILRCVPISNHLYFYWYRQILGQKVEFLVSFYNNEISEKSEIFDDQFSVERPDGSNFTLKIRSTKLEDSAMYFCASSFLAGGPTDTQYFGPGTRLTVL.

This rearrangement joins TRBV6-5 to TRBJ2-3; D gene uncertain. The CDR3 length is 14 residues. Germline loops: CDR1 MNHEY, CDR2 SVGAGI. V shed 4 bases and J shed 3 bases, with 11 bases lying between them. CDR3 region: CASSFPSRTDTQYF. DNA of the CDR3: TGTGCCAGCAGTTTCCCCTCGCGGACAGATACGCAGTATTTT.

The chain employs TRBV7-8 and TRBJ1-2; D gene unclear. This CDR3 spans 14 amino acids. Germline CDR1 SGHVS, CDR2 FQNEAQ. The V end lost 4 bases, the J end lost 4 bases, and 13 bases lay between the germline ends. The CDR3 sequence: CASSSRVGVYGYTF. CDR3 in DNA: TGTGCCAGCAGCTCGAGGGTAGGAGTCTATGGCTACACCTTC. Full variable domain (rest looked up from reference TRBV7-8 and TRBJ1-2): GAGVSQSPRYKVAKRGQDVALRCDPISGHVSLFWYQQALGQGPEFLTYFQNEAQLDKSGLPSDRFFAERPEGSVSTLKIQRTQQEDSAVYLCASSSRVGVYGYTFGSGTRLTVV.

The gene calls are TRBV2 and TRBJ1-1, with D tentatively TRBD1 (6 bases). Germline CDR1 is SNHLY and CDR2 is FYNNEI. The CDR3 spans 12 residues. Here the CDR3 DNA reads TGTGCGGGGGCCGGTGGGCGGGCTGAAGCTTTCTTT. Its translation: CAGAGGRAEAFF.

This clone was recorded a few times. The CDR3 DNA is TGTGCCTGGAGGAGGACAGAACTTAACTATGGCTACACCTTC. Protein product: CAWRRTELNYGYTF. The V gene is TRBV30, the J gene TRBJ1-2; the D gene is possibly TRBD1 (6 bases). V was trimmed by 3 bases and J by 1 base, leaving 12 bases between them. In germline, CDR1 is GTSNPN, CDR2 SVGIG (reference sequence). This CDR3 region has 14 residues.

The sample holds one count of this clone. This chain connects TRBV25-1 to TRBJ2-7; TRBD2 might be the D (6 bases). Deletions cut 4 bases from V and 2 bases from J, with 9 bases between. The CDR3 sequence is 13 residues long. CDR1 and CDR2 (germline): MGHDK, SYGVNS. This chain's CDR3 is CASSARGTYEQYF. The CDR3 bases are TGTGCCAGCAGTGCCCGCGGGACCTACGAGCAGTACTTC.

The chain has TRBV7-2 and TRBJ2-7; 8 positions match TRBD2. The CDR3 has 16 amino acids. Germline V lookup: CDR1 SGHTA, CDR2 FQGNSA. V lost 5 bases and J lost 0; bases outside the gene matches: 9. The CDR3 spells CASSARAGALSYEQYF. Written as DNA, the CDR3 is TGTGCCAGCAGCGCTAGAGCGGGAGCCCTCTCCTACGAGCAGTACTTC.

V gene TRBV5-5 combines with J gene TRBJ2-1; unclear D gene. Trimming took 0 bases from V and 4 from J, leaving 8 bases between them. CDR3 length: 14 amino acids. Per the germline V gene, CDR1 is SGHKS and CDR2 is YYEKEE (reference sequence). The CDR3 region is CASSLGGKYNEQFF. The CDR3 region has the DNA TGTGCCAGCAGCTTGGGCGGAAAATACAATGAGCAGTTCTTC.

This clone was seen more than once but under ten times. The chain joins TRBV4-1 to TRBJ2-5; 13 positions agree with TRBD2. Germline assignment: CDR1 MGHRA and CDR2 YSYEKL. The V and J ends lost 4 bases and 4 bases, in that order; junction bases with no gene match: 18. The CDR3 runs 20 residues. For the CDR3, the DNA is TGCGCCAGCAGCCCACGGATTTGGACTAGCGGGAGTAGTGGGCGAGAGACCCAGTACTTC. Protein product: CASSPRIWTSGSSGRETQYF.

The CDR3 DNA is TGTGCCAGCAGCTACACAGAGAACACTGAAGCTTTCTTT. This translates into CASSYTENTEAFF. This chain links TRBV11-2 with TRBJ1-1; D is ambiguous. The CDR3 sequence is 13 residues long. Germline V gene sequence: CDR1 SGHAT, CDR2 FQNNGV. The germline V and J ends were trimmed by 4 bases and 1 base, with 7 bases remaining between them.

The J gene is TRBJ2-1, the V gene TRBV2; unclear D gene. The CDR3 is made up of 13 amino acids. V lost 5 bases, J lost 3 bases, and 8 bases lay in between. CDR1 SNHLY and CDR2 FYNNEI come from the germline V gene. CDR3 in DNA: TGTGCCAGCAGTTACCGGGTCTACAATGAGCAGTTCTTC. As protein: CASSYRVYNEQFF.

The CDR3 loop reads CAIRGQGNNEQFF. The CDR3, as DNA: TGTGCCATCAGGGGACAGGGGAACAATGAGCAGTTCTTC. This sequence joins TRBV10-3 and TRBJ2-1, with TRBD1 identical over 10 bases. From germline, CDR1 is ENHRY and CDR2 SYGVKD. V was pared by 6 bases and J by 5 bases, with 1 base of the junction left unmatched. The CDR3 consists of 13 residues.